The 17 T cell receptor beta chains reported below all come from one sample, sequenced in a study of blood T cell repertoires in COVID-19. Libraries were prepared by immunoSEQ multiplex PCR; TCRdb keeps only in-frame clonotypes and omits some of them. The profile covers about 280,000 clones, with around nine tenths appearing a single time and approximately 5.7% taken by the ten largest. Sequenced sample: PBMCs or T cells enriched from blood (not recorded which). These receptors all come from a middle-aged woman who had recovered from COVID-19.

The rearrangement uses TRBV28 and TRBJ2-7, with TRBD2 matching over 7 bases. Germline CDR1 MDHEN, CDR2 SYDVKM. V shed 11 bases, J shed 2 bases, and the junction held 12 bases outside the gene matches. The CDR3 covers 14 residues. The DNA of the CDR3 is TGTGCCGGGGGGGATGGGGGTCCGCCCTACGAGCAGTACTTC. Protein sequence: CAGGDGGPPYEQYF.

This clone has just one count. This chain connects TRBV18 to TRBJ2-4, with 7 bases aligning to TRBD1. The V gene end was trimmed by 3 bases and the J gene end by 0 bases; junction bases not matched to a gene: 5. The CDR3 consists of 16 residues. Looked up from germline, CDR1 is KGHSH and CDR2 is LQKENI. As DNA, the CDR3 is TGTGCCAGCTCACCCGGGACAGAGCTAGCCAAAAACATTCAGTACTTC. This translates into CASSPGTELAKNIQYF.

This chain connects TRBV10-3 to TRBJ2-3, with 7 bases aligning to TRBD1. Germline V gene sequence: CDR1 ENHRY, CDR2 SYGVKD. The CDR3 contains 14 residues. Losses at the gene ends were 8 bases for V and 2 bases for J; bases not matched to a gene: 7. The CDR3 protein is CAIREGTATDTQYF. The CDR3 region has the DNA TGTGCCATCCGAGAAGGGACAGCCACAGATACGCAGTATTTT.

This clone came up a few times. V gene TRBV24-1 combines with J gene TRBJ1-5, with D perhaps matching TRBD1 (5 bases). Germline CDR1 reads KGHDR; CDR2 reads SFDVKD. The CDR3 consists of 17 residues. V lost 4 bases and J lost 3, with 18 bases in between. Here the CDR3 DNA reads TGTGCCACCAGTGACCCTAAGACAGTTGAGGTCAATCAGCCCCAGCATTTT. This translates into CATSDPKTVEVNQPQHF.

The genes are TRBV19 and TRBJ2-5; TRBD2 matches 7 bases. Germline CDR1 and CDR2: LNHDA and SQIVND (reference sequence). CDR3 length: 15 residues. Trimming at V came to 9 bases and at J to 1 base, leaving 11 bases not matched to a gene. The CDR3 nucleotides are TGTGCCAGCTCCTCCGCGGGAGTGGGCCAAGAGACCCAGTACTTC. This translates into CASSSAGVGQETQYF.

A remark on this clone: This same CDR3 is encoded by further DNA sequences in the sample. V usage is TRBV18 and J usage is TRBJ2-5; 8 nucleotides line up with TRBD1. J lost 4 bases, V lost 3 bases, and 1 base had no gene match. In germline, CDR1 is KGHSH, CDR2 LQKENI. This CDR3 region has 13 residues. The DNA of the CDR3 is TGTGCCAGCTCACCGACAGGGGTAGAGACCCAGTACTTC. This encodes CASSPTGVETQYF.

This chain links TRBV5-1 with TRBJ2-7, with TRBD2 matching 9 bases. The CDR3 totals 15 residues. The V gene end was trimmed by 4 bases and the J gene end by 4 bases; junction bases not matched to a gene: 9. From germline, CDR1 is SGHRS and CDR2 YFSETQ. CDR3 nucleotides: TGCGCCAGCAGCCGCTCTAGCGGGATTAGGTACGAGCAGTACTTC. This gives the protein CASSRSSGIRYEQYF.

The chain has TRBV2 and TRBJ2-7, with TRBD1 matching over 8 bases. Losses at the gene ends were 2 bases for V and 4 bases for J; bases not matched to a gene: 4. Germline CDR1 and CDR2: SNHLY and FYNNEI. CDR3 length equals 14 residues. CDR3 sequence (DNA): TGTGCCAGCAGTGAACAGGGGGCCGGGTACGAGCAGTACTTC. Translation: CASSEQGAGYEQYF.

This chain joins TRBV6-1 and TRBJ2-4, with 10 bases matching TRBD2. Unmatched junction bases numbered 7, after V lost 4 bases and J lost 1 base. Germline values: CDR1 MNHNS, CDR2 SASEGT. CDR3 size: 17 residues. The CDR3 spells CASSAAASGSAKNIQYF. DNA of the CDR3: TGTGCCAGCAGTGCCGCGGCTAGCGGGAGTGCCAAAAACATTCAGTACTTC.

V and J are TRBV11-2 and TRBJ1-1, with D possibly TRBD1 on 6 matching bases. The V end was cut by 1 base, the J end by 11 bases, with 17 bases between. The CDR3 has 14 residues. Germline CDR1 SGHAT, CDR2 FQNNGV. CDR3 sequence (DNA): TGTGCCAGCAGCTTAGCAACCGGGACACGCGTCGCTTTCTTT. Its protein is CASSLATGTRVAFF.

The V call is TRBV5-1, the J call TRBJ2-1; 10 bases are a match to TRBD2. Germline V CDR1 and CDR2: SGHRS, YFSETQ. This CDR3 is built from 12 residues. V was clipped by 4 bases and J by 14 bases; unmatched bases: 6. The CDR3 DNA follows: TGCGCCAGCAGCCTTCAGCGGGAGGGGAAGTTCTTC. This translates into CASSLQREGKFF.

The chain employs TRBV27 and TRBJ1-2; a possible D gene is TRBD1 (6 bases). Trimming removed 6 bases from V and 7 bases from J, with 21 bases in between. CDR1 and CDR2 (germline): MNHEY, SMNVEV (reference sequence). There are 15 residues in the CDR3. DNA of the CDR3: TGTGCCAGCAGCCGTAGGGATACAGGGATGGGTGGCTACACCTTC. It is translated as CASSRRDTGMGGYTF.

This chain links TRBV5-4 with TRBJ2-7, with D tentatively TRBD2 (6 bases). The V and J ends lost 4 bases and 7 bases respectively, with 24 bases between them. The CDR3 runs 16 residues. Germline V lookup: CDR1 SGHNT, CDR2 YYREEE (reference sequence). The CDR3 region has the DNA TGTGCCAGCAGCCCCGCTGGGGCCAGCGGTGCGGGAGAGCAGTACTTC. Its translation is CASSPAGASGAGEQYF. The full variable domain, rest sourced from reference TRBV5-4 and TRBJ2-7, is ETGVTQSPTHLIKTRGQQVTLRCSSQSGHNTVSWYQQALGQGPQFIFQYYREEENGRGNFPPRFSGLQFPNYSSELNVNALELDDSALYLCASSPAGASGAGEQYFGPGTRLTVT.

This sequence joins TRBV2 and TRBJ2-2; TRBD2 aligns across 7 bases. V gave up 4 bases and J gave up 7 bases; unmatched junction bases: 12. The CDR3 is 16 amino acids. Germline-derived CDR1 and CDR2 are SNHLY and FYNNEI. The CDR3 DNA follows: TGTGCCAGCAGTGCGACTACAGCCCGGGGGGACGGGGAGCTGTTTTTT. Protein sequence: CASSATTARGDGELFF.

The CDR3 region is CAWKRWGDNSPLHF. CDR3 sequence (DNA): TGTGCCTGGAAGCGATGGGGGGATAATTCACCCCTCCACTTT. The chain recombines TRBV30 with TRBJ1-6, with D maybe TRBD1 (5 bases). Between the trimmed V and J ends, which lost 4 bases and 5 bases, there was a span of 12 bases. The germline gives CDR1 GTSNPN, CDR2 SVGIG (reference sequence). The CDR3 is 14 residues long.

This clone has more than one count but fewer than ten. CDR3 in DNA: TGCGCCAGCAGCCAACAAATAGGACGGGATAACTACGAGCAGTACTTC. Its translation: CASSQQIGRDNYEQYF. The chain recombines TRBV4-3 with TRBJ2-7; possible D gene TRBD2, 5 bases. CDR1 LGHNA and CDR2 YSLEER come from the germline V gene. The CDR3 covers 16 residues. The V end was cut by 2 bases, the J end by 3 bases, with 17 bases between.

This chain uses TRBV7-3 with TRBJ1-2, with D possibly matching TRBD1 (5 bases). Per the germline V gene, CDR1 is SGHTA and CDR2 is FQGTGA. V lost 2 bases and J lost 6, with 31 bases in between. CDR3 length: 20 residues. The CDR3 spells CASSLYPGGSTQGAGDGYTF. The CDR3 region has the DNA TGTGCCAGCAGCTTATATCCCGGGGGATCCACTCAGGGCGCGGGTGATGGCTACACCTTC.